Sequencing of this T cell receptor (beta chain) was carried out in a study of shared clonotypes between healthy human individuals. Study observations and caveats: Non-shared clonotypes displayed generation probabilities falling below those of clonotypes present in all four donors.

It was CD45RO-negative cells, positively selected for CCR7, that made up naive CD8 cells, with terminally differentiated effector memory CD45RA+ cells excluded. Worth noting for this clone: The antigen is not known.

Per sorted-subset replicate PCR, input was approximately 0.2 ug DNA, representing about 29,000 T cell genomes. Assay: immunoSEQ multiplex PCR; the TCRdb copy retains only in-frame clones and omits some. The sample consists of about 680,000 clones, around 90% of them appearing once. The specimen sequenced was naive CD8+ T cells sorted from blood. This receptor was obtained from a young man in good health.

CDR3 bases: TGTGCCAGTAGTATAGAGGAGAGATTGGATGGCTACACCTTC. Amino acids: CASSIEERLDGYTF. The chain recombines TRBV19 with TRBJ1-2; no clear D. Germline CDR1 reads LNHDA; CDR2 reads SQIVND (reference sequence). Trimming removed 0 bases from V and 6 bases from J, with 11 bases in between. The CDR3 totals 14 residues.